The 2 T cell receptor beta chains listed next were all sequenced from one sample in a study of glioma-infiltrating T cells after dendritic cell vaccination. Time point in this sample: after dendritic cell vaccination, including at tumor progression/relapse. Only in-frame clones appear in the TCRdb table, and some are missing; sequencing was by immunoSEQ multiplex PCR. The sample carries tens of thousands of clones, around 87% recorded once. The starting material was blood, obtained after dendritic cell vaccination. The receptors originated from a human donor with glioblastoma.

The rearrangement links TRBV30 to TRBJ1-1, with D possibly TRBD1 on 5 matching bases. From germline, CDR1 is GTSNPN and CDR2 SVGIG (reference sequence). The CDR3 totals 13 residues. Between the trimmed V and J ends, which lost 5 bases and 0 bases, there was a span of 10 bases. The CDR3 DNA reads TGTGCCTGGGGGGCGCGGATGAACACTGAAGCTTTCTTT. Translated, it gives CAWGARMNTEAFF.

In its sample, this clone was seen a few times. The chain uses TRBV4-3 and TRBJ2-6; 10 bases map to TRBD2. This CDR3 has 19 amino acids. Germline V gene lookup returns CDR1 LGHNA and CDR2 YSLEER. V shed 4 bases, J shed 4 bases, and the junction held 13 bases outside the gene matches. The CDR3 reads CASSLEPPTSGYGANVLTF. In nucleotides, the CDR3 is TGCGCCAGCAGCCTCGAACCACCGACTAGCGGGTACGGGGCCAACGTCCTGACTTTC.